Shown below are 15 T cell receptor beta chains from a single sample sequenced in a study of STAT5B mutations in CD4+ large granular lymphocyte leukemia. Sequencing was performed with immunoSEQ multiplex PCR; in TCRdb, only in-frame clones are kept and a portion is missing. The sample includes some 23,000 clones, 79% of them seen just once. The sequencing input was CD4+ T cells from blood buffy coats. These receptors all stem from a human donor in good health.

The chain combines TRBV2 with TRBJ2-3, with D perhaps TRBD1 (6 bases). The CDR3 is 15 residues long. The germline V gene encodes CDR1 SNHLY and CDR2 FYNNEI. V lost 3 bases and J 2 bases, leaving 12 bases between the germline ends. CDR3 bases: TGTGCCAGCAGTGACCAAGGGGGATACACAGATACGCAGTATTTT. It yields the protein CASSDQGGYTDTQYF.

The V call is TRBV23-1, the J call TRBJ2-7; 8 bases map to TRBD1. TRBV23-1 belongs to the ORF category, with a function that is uncertain. The CDR3 is made up of 16 amino acids. The ends lost 4 bases at V and 0 bases at J; junction bases unmatched: 8. The CDR3 loop is CASSPPGQGSSYEQYF. The CDR3 coding sequence is TGCGCCAGCAGTCCACCCGGACAGGGAAGCTCCTACGAGCAGTACTTC.

This rearrangement joins TRBV2 to TRBJ2-5; tentatively, D is TRBD2 (5 bases). The length of the CDR3 is 16 residues. Germline V gene lookup returns CDR1 SNHLY and CDR2 FYNNEI. The V and J ends lost 5 bases and 5 bases respectively, with 21 bases between them. DNA of the CDR3: TGTGCCAGCAGTCCGCAACCTCTCAGCGGCGGGGAGACCCAGTACTTC. It translates to CASSPQPLSGGETQYF.

The chain carries TRBV2 and TRBJ1-3; unclear D gene. Germline lookup yields CDR1 SNHLY and CDR2 FYNNEI. V lost 6 bases and J 0 bases, leaving 12 bases between the germline ends. The CDR3 has 15 amino acids. Here the CDR3 DNA reads TGTGCCAGCAGGCGCACTCCCGACTCTGGAAACACCATATATTTT. Its protein is CASRRTPDSGNTIYF.

This clone turned up a few times. This chain connects TRBV2 to TRBJ2-1; the match to TRBD1 covers 8 bases. Looked up from germline, CDR1 is SNHLY and CDR2 is FYNNEI. The CDR3 is 15 residues long. V trimming: 5 bases; J trimming: 6 bases; junction bases outside the gene matches: 9. Written as DNA, the CDR3 is TGTGCCAGCAGTTCGACGCGGACAGGGAGCAATGAGCAGTTCTTC. Translation gives CASSSTRTGSNEQFF.

This clone was seen a handful of times. The chain links TRBV2 to TRBJ1-5; D is undetermined. The CDR3 runs to 15 residues. Germline assignment: CDR1 SNHLY and CDR2 FYNNEI. Deletions cut 4 bases from V and 2 bases from J, with 12 bases between. The CDR3 loop is CASSVEGTGNQPQHF. The CDR3 DNA sequence: TGTGCCAGCAGTGTAGAGGGAACGGGCAATCAGCCCCAGCATTTT.

The V call is TRBV5-1, the J call TRBJ1-3, with D perhaps TRBD1 (5 bases). Looked up from germline, CDR1 is SGHRS and CDR2 is YFSETQ. Trimming stripped 0 bases from V and 0 bases from J, with 7 bases between. The CDR3 length is 15 residues. The CDR3 region has the DNA TGCGCCAGCAGCTTGGCGGGGGACTCTGGAAACACCATATATTTT. It specifies CASSLAGDSGNTIYF.

As regards this clone: Germline is not matched at one junction end, which may reflect a read error. This sample includes further DNA sequences coding for the same CDR3. This chain links TRBV5-6 with TRBJ2-4, with TRBD1 as a possible D gene (6 bases). The CDR3 is 13 amino acids. Germline lookup yields CDR1 SGHDT and CDR2 YYEEEE. CDR3 region: CASSFTGPNIQYF. Written as DNA, the CDR3 is TGTGCCAGCAGCTTTACAGGGCCAAACATTCAGTATTTC.

The chain combines TRBV5-1 with TRBJ1-2, with 7 bases aligning to TRBD1. This CDR3 has 14 residues. Trimming took 7 bases from V and 2 from J; bases not matched to a gene: 8. Germline V gene data show CDR1 as SGHRS and CDR2 as YFSETQ. The CDR3 region is CASAPPTGNYGYTF. The CDR3 bases are TGCGCCAGCGCCCCGCCGACAGGGAACTATGGCTACACCTTC.

The gene calls are TRBV7-9 and TRBJ2-3, with D uncertain. The V end lost 1 base, the J end lost 11 bases, and 13 bases lay between the germline ends. The CDR3 length is 13 residues. Germline CDR1 is SEHNR and CDR2 is FQNEAQ (reference sequence). The CDR3: CASSLVSTAGQYF. The CDR3 nucleotides are TGTGCCAGCAGCTTAGTTTCTACCGCTGGGCAGTATTTT.

This clone came up once. CDR3 sequence reads: CASSPDRVLKGYTF. The DNA of the CDR3 is TGTGCCAGCAGCCCAGACAGGGTCCTTAAAGGCTACACCTTC. This chain links TRBV7-8 with TRBJ1-2; the match to TRBD1 covers 7 bases. This CDR3 has 14 residues. V lost 5 bases and J lost 8; bases outside the gene matches: 11. Germline CDR1 and CDR2: SGHVS and FQNEAQ.

The V call is TRBV27, the J call TRBJ1-5; D ambiguous. The CDR3 is 16 amino acids. V was trimmed by 5 bases and J by 0 bases, leaving 14 bases between them. Germline lookup yields CDR1 MNHEY and CDR2 SMNVEV (reference sequence). This chain's CDR3 is CASSPSPTISNQPQHF. The DNA for the CDR3 is TGTGCCAGCAGTCCCTCCCCGACTATTAGCAATCAGCCCCAGCATTTT.

This clone is a singleton in its sample. V gene TRBV9 combines with J gene TRBJ2-3; D ambiguous. CDR3 length: 15 residues. V was cut by 3 bases and J by 0 bases, with 11 bases left in between. Germline V gene data show CDR1 as SGDLS and CDR2 as YYNGEE. In DNA form, the CDR3 reads TGTGCCAGCAGCGGGCGCGAGGTTAGCACAGATACGCAGTATTTT. It translates to CASSGREVSTDTQYF.

The chain employs TRBV11-2 and TRBJ2-3, with no clear D. This CDR3 contains 18 residues. The V gene's germline CDR1 is SGHAT and CDR2 FQNNGV. Trimming left V 4 bases short and J 0 bases short, with 20 bases between. The chain's CDR3 is CASSSQGLMFGSTDTQYF. CDR3 bases: TGTGCCAGCAGCTCCCAAGGTTTGATGTTCGGGAGCACAGATACGCAGTATTTT.

The rearrangement joins TRBV6-1 to TRBJ2-1, with TRBD1 identical over 10 bases. Germline loops: CDR1 MNHNS, CDR2 SASEGT. The CDR3 covers 15 residues. With V trimmed by 10 bases and J by 1 base, 7 bases remained unmatched. CDR3 protein: CATPRTGGSYNEQFF. In DNA form, the CDR3 reads TGTGCCACCCCGCGGACAGGGGGTTCCTACAATGAGCAGTTCTTC.